These 30 T cell receptor beta chains share one sample of origin, sequenced in a study of cytomegalovirus exposure and HLA in healthy donors (TCRdb year 2017). The library was built by means of the immunoSEQ multiplex PCR assay. The multiplex PCR relied on a mix of 60 forward primers for TCR Vbeta segments and 13 reverse primers for TCR Jbeta segments. The clones in this table, taken by TCRdb from immuneACCESS, are in-frame only. Not every clone is retained; where verified, under half of the shortfall comes from an unresolved V gene, and the cause of the rest is unknown. The sample yields some 120,000 clones; 79% were counted once. Clones ranked in the top ten supply 3.5% to 5% of the sample. The sequenced sample was PBMCs. The receptors were sampled from a man aged 25-45 years in good health and CMV-seropositive.

The V and J genes are TRBV5-1 and TRBJ1-5, with TRBD1 identical over 7 bases. Germline V lookup: CDR1 SGHRS, CDR2 YFSETQ. V gave up 5 bases and J gave up 5 bases; unmatched junction bases: 7. The CDR3 totals 14 residues. CDR3 nucleotide sequence: TGCGCCAGCAGACCCGGGACAGAGCATCAGCCCCAGCATTTT. It translates to CASRPGTEHQPQHF. The variable domain in full, completed from reference TRBV5-1 and TRBJ1-5, reads KAGVTQTPRYLIKTRGQQVTLSCSPISGHRSVSWYQQTPGQGLQFLFEYFSETQRNKGNFPGRFSGRQFSNSRSEMNVSTLELGDSALYLCASRPGTEHQPQHFGDGTRLSIL.

The V call is TRBV27, the J call TRBJ1-4; D gene unclear. The CDR3 sequence is 14 residues long. The V and J ends lost 4 bases and 0 bases respectively, with 6 bases between them. The germline gives CDR1 MNHEY, CDR2 SMNVEV (reference sequence). CDR3 loop: CASSSSATNEKLFF. DNA of the CDR3: TGTGCCAGCAGTTCTAGTGCAACTAATGAAAAACTGTTTTTT.

This chain uses TRBV27 with TRBJ1-4; 8 positions agree with TRBD1. Looked up from germline, CDR1 is MNHEY and CDR2 is SMNVEV (reference sequence). The CDR3 extends over 14 amino acids. Losses at the gene ends were 7 bases for V and 8 bases for J; bases not matched to a gene: 9. CDR3 DNA: TGTGCCAGCAAGAGGGGGACAGGACGGGAAAAACTGTTTTTT. It encodes CASKRGTGREKLFF.

This chain's CDR3 is CASSPGRELYGYTF. The CDR3 nucleotides read TGTGCCAGCAGCCCGGGGAGGGAACTTTATGGCTACACCTTC. This chain links TRBV5-4 with TRBJ1-2, with no clear D. V dropped 4 bases and J dropped 5 bases, with 15 bases sitting between them. Germline values: CDR1 SGHNT, CDR2 YYREEE (reference sequence). This CDR3 region has 14 residues.

The genes are TRBV9 and TRBJ1-1; D gene uncertain. Germline lookup yields CDR1 SGDLS and CDR2 YYNGEE. The CDR3 spans 15 residues. The germline V and J ends were trimmed by 0 bases and 3 bases, with 12 bases remaining between them. The CDR3 DNA reads as TGTGCCAGCAGCGTAGGAGGGAGAGCTTACACTGAAGCTTTCTTT. Translating gives CASSVGGRAYTEAFF.

The chain joins TRBV6-5 to TRBJ1-1; TRBD1 matches at 7 bases. Per germline, CDR1 MNHEY and CDR2 SVGAGI. Unmatched junction bases numbered 3, after V lost 0 bases and J lost 8 bases. The CDR3 loop spans 13 amino acids. The CDR3: CASSYSGQEEAFF. CDR3 bases: TGTGCCAGCAGTTACTCCGGACAGGAGGAAGCTTTCTTT.

The chain uses TRBV5-1 and TRBJ2-1, with 8 nucleotides matching TRBD1. This CDR3 spans 13 amino acids. V dropped 4 bases and J dropped 9; count of bases not matched to a gene: 6. CDR1 and CDR2 (germline): SGHRS, YFSETQ. The chain's CDR3 is CASSIGQGPEQFF. The CDR3 DNA is TGCGCCAGCAGCATCGGACAGGGCCCTGAGCAGTTCTTC.

This clone was found a few times. The V and J genes are TRBV6-4 and TRBJ2-7, with D possibly TRBD2 on 5 matching bases. Looked up from germline, CDR1 is MRHNA and CDR2 is SNTAGT. V was pared by 0 bases and J by 6 bases, with 9 bases between. The CDR3 is 13 residues long. CDR3 protein: CASSDSGAGEQYF. CDR3 in DNA: TGTGCCAGCAGTGACTCAGGCGCGGGCGAGCAGTACTTC.

In this sample, this clone turned up a few times. This sequence joins TRBV4-2 and TRBJ2-1; maybe TRBD2 (5 bases). V dropped 2 bases and J dropped 8 bases, with 19 bases sitting between them. Germline values: CDR1 LGHNA, CDR2 YNFKEQ. The CDR3 consists of 16 residues. CDR3 loop: CASSQLELAPYHEQFF. CDR3 bases: TGTGCCAGCAGCCAACTCGAGCTAGCTCCTTATCATGAGCAGTTCTTC.

The chain has TRBV6-5 and TRBJ2-2; 7 bases map to TRBD2. Germline CDR1 is MNHEY and CDR2 is SVGAGI. J gave up 6 bases and V 5 bases, and 6 bases lay outside the gene matches. This CDR3 is built from 14 residues. The CDR3 region is CASSLGGYAGELFF. The CDR3 bases are TGTGCCAGCAGTCTCGGGGGGTACGCCGGGGAGCTGTTTTTT.

The CDR3 bases are TGTGCCAGCAGTTTAGCGGGACAGGAGGTCAGTCAGTACTTC. Translating it yields CASSLAGQEVSQYF. J is TRBJ2-4 and V is TRBV28; 8 bases match TRBD1. This CDR3 is built from 14 residues. Trimming took 2 bases from V and 12 from J; bases not matched to a gene: 9. Germline-derived CDR1 and CDR2 are MDHEN and SYDVKM. Complete variable domain (other parts from reference TRBV28 and TRBJ2-4): DVKVTQSSRYLVKRTGEKVFLECVQDMDHENMFWYRQDPGLGLRLIYFSYDVKMKEKGDIPEGYSVSREKKERFSLILESASTNQTSMYLCASSLAGQEVSQYFGAGTRLSVL.

The chain recombines TRBV4-1 with TRBJ2-1, with 9 bases identical to TRBD1. V shed 4 bases, J shed 0 bases, and the junction held 4 bases outside the gene matches. This CDR3 contains 16 residues. Germline-derived CDR1 and CDR2 are MGHRA and YSYEKL. The CDR3 loop reads CASSPTGGSSYNEQFF. In DNA form, the CDR3 reads TGCGCCAGCAGCCCGACAGGGGGAAGCTCCTACAATGAGCAGTTCTTC.

V and J are TRBV11-1 and TRBJ2-1, with D uncertain. CDR1 and CDR2 from the germline V gene are SGHAT and FQDESV (reference sequence). The CDR3 totals 19 residues. V was clipped by 1 base and J by 1 base, with 20 bases between them. CDR3 sequence (DNA): TGTGCCAGCAGCTTAGTATTAGGCAGCGTCGGCTTATCCTACAATGAGCAGTTCTTC. Translation gives CASSLVLGSVGLSYNEQFF.

The V call is TRBV19, the J call TRBJ2-7, with 10 bases identical to TRBD2. The V segment lost 5 bases and the J segment 3 bases; nucleotides outside the gene matches: 4. The CDR3 is 14 residues long. Germline CDR1 and CDR2: LNHDA and SQIVND (reference sequence). The CDR3 here is CASSRTSGVYEQYF. The CDR3 nucleotides read TGTGCCAGTAGTCGGACTAGCGGCGTCTACGAGCAGTACTTC.

In this sample, this clone turned up a few times. V and J are TRBV6-4 and TRBJ1-1; D is unresolved. Germline V gene sequence: CDR1 MRHNA, CDR2 SNTAGT. This CDR3 has 12 residues. V was cut by 9 bases and J by 8 bases, with 16 bases left in between. The CDR3 nucleotides are TGTGCCAGAAGAGGTCCTTGGGTAGAAGCTTTCTTT. This encodes CARRGPWVEAFF.

With regard to this clone: Other DNA variants within this sample encode the same CDR3. The chain uses TRBV5-8 and TRBJ1-1, with TRBD1 matching over 10 bases. Germline V gives CDR1 SGHTS, CDR2 YDEGEE. CDR3 size: 14 residues. V lost 3 bases to trimming and J lost 3 bases; unmatched junction nucleotides: 2. CDR3 region: CASSSGTGDTEAFF. For the CDR3, the DNA is TGTGCCAGCAGCTCCGGGACAGGGGACACTGAAGCTTTCTTT.

The CDR3 DNA sequence: TGTGCCAGCAGCCGACAGGGCGATGGCTACACCTTC. Its translation: CASSRQGDGYTF. V and J are TRBV11-3 and TRBJ1-2; TRBD1 agrees at 7 bases. Germline V lookup: CDR1 SGHNT, CDR2 YENEEA. J lost 6 bases, V lost 5 bases, and 3 bases had no gene match. The CDR3 is 12 amino acids.

This clone was detected a few times. The junction and the germline gene differ at one end; a read error may be behind it. The gene calls are TRBV28 and TRBJ2-4, with 12 bases matching TRBD2. The germline gives CDR1 MDHEN, CDR2 SYDVKM. CDR3 length: 14 amino acids. For the CDR3, the DNA is TGTGCCACCCTGACTAGCGGGGGAAAAAACAGTCAGTACTTC. This translates into CATLTSGGKNSQYF.

The chain is built from TRBV27 and TRBJ2-3; 10 bases agree with TRBD2. The CDR3 runs 15 residues. CDR1 MNHEY and CDR2 SMNVEV come from the germline V gene (reference sequence). The ends lost 1 base at V and 7 bases at J; junction bases unmatched: 5. CDR3 in amino acids: CASSLLTSGIHTQYF. The CDR3 DNA reads TGTGCCAGCAGTTTATTAACTAGCGGGATACATACGCAGTATTTT.

The rearrangement joins TRBV4-2 to TRBJ1-1; possibly TRBD1 for D (5 bases). This CDR3 region has 15 residues. From germline, CDR1 is LGHNA and CDR2 YNFKEQ. Trimming cost V 2 bases and J 6 bases, with 16 bases left between them. The CDR3 sequence: CASSQNGGRQAEAFF. CDR3 in DNA: TGTGCCAGCAGCCAAAATGGGGGGAGACAAGCTGAAGCTTTCTTT.

V and J are TRBV7-9 and TRBJ2-3, with unresolved D. The V end lost 2 bases, the J end lost 1 base, and 10 bases lay between the germline ends. Per the germline V gene, CDR1 is SEHNR and CDR2 is FQNEAQ (reference sequence). This CDR3 has 15 amino acids. The CDR3 region has the DNA TGTGCCAGCAGCTTATTGACCGGAGGCACAGATACGCAGTATTTT. Its translation is CASSLLTGGTDTQYF.

The V and J genes are TRBV5-4 and TRBJ2-5; 9 bases map to TRBD2. The V segment lost 0 bases and the J segment 1 base; nucleotides outside the gene matches: 4. From germline, CDR1 is SGHNT and CDR2 YYREEE (reference sequence). CDR3 size: 16 residues. CDR3 coding DNA: TGTGCCAGCAGCTTGGGGGTAGCGGGAGTCCAAGAGACCCAGTACTTC. This codes for CASSLGVAGVQETQYF.

In the case of this clone: One end of the junction varies from germline; a read error may be responsible. The V call is TRBV4-3, the J call TRBJ2-4, with a possible D match to TRBD2 (6 bases). Looked up from germline, CDR1 is LGHNA and CDR2 is YSLEER. The CDR3 spans 14 residues. CDR3 protein: CASSPGSWGNSQYF. Written as DNA, the CDR3 is TGCGCCAGCAGCCCCGGGAGCTGGGGAAACAGTCAGTACTTC.

This clone has only a few counts. The chain joins TRBV5-1 to TRBJ1-1; perhaps TRBD1 as D (5 bases). The CDR3 length is 16 residues. Trimming took 6 bases from V and 2 from J, leaving 20 bases between them. The germline V gene encodes CDR1 SGHRS and CDR2 YFSETQ. The CDR3 loop reads CASTKAARATNTEAFF. CDR3 bases: TGCGCCAGCACCAAAGCAGCCAGGGCGACTAACACTGAAGCTTTCTTT.

The chain couples TRBV5-4 to TRBJ2-5, with TRBD1 matching over 11 bases. The junction had 7 bases not matched to a gene; V was cut back by 4 bases and J by 5 bases. Germline V CDR1 and CDR2: SGHNT, YYREEE (reference sequence). CDR3 size: 15 residues. This CDR3 reads CASSQGQGGVETQYF. The CDR3 DNA sequence: TGTGCCAGCAGCCAGGGACAGGGGGGCGTGGAGACCCAGTACTTC.

CDR3 region: CASSTGQGYNSPLHF. The CDR3 region has the DNA TGTGCCAGCAGCACTGGACAGGGCTATAATTCACCCCTCCACTTT. This chain joins TRBV7-9 and TRBJ1-6; 8 nucleotides agree with TRBD1. CDR3 length: 15 residues. The V segment lost 5 bases and the J segment 3 bases; nucleotides outside the gene matches: 3. The germline gives CDR1 SEHNR, CDR2 FQNEAQ (reference sequence).

In its sample, this clone was seen a few times. The V gene is TRBV9, the J gene TRBJ2-5, with unresolved D. Germline assignment: CDR1 SGDLS and CDR2 YYNGEE. Deletions cut 0 bases from V and 5 bases from J, with 8 bases between. This CDR3 is 13 amino acids long. The CDR3 loop reads CASSVALSETQYF. The CDR3 DNA is TGTGCCAGCAGCGTAGCCCTTAGCGAGACCCAGTACTTC.

This clone is a singleton in its sample. V gene TRBV19 combines with J gene TRBJ2-7; D remains unclear. This CDR3 contains 14 residues. The germline V and J ends were trimmed by 3 bases and 2 bases, with 11 bases remaining between them. Per the germline V gene, CDR1 is LNHDA and CDR2 is SQIVND (reference sequence). The CDR3 sequence: CASSIMSFTYEQYF. In DNA form, the CDR3 reads TGTGCCAGTAGTATTATGAGCTTTACCTACGAGCAGTACTTC. Full variable domain (rest looked up from reference TRBV19 and TRBJ2-7): DGGITQSPKYLFRKEGQNVTLSCEQNLNHDAMYWYRQDPGQGLRLIYYSQIVNDFQKGDIAEGYSVSREKKESFPLTVTSAQKNPTAFYLCASSIMSFTYEQYFGPGTRLTVT.

The chain employs TRBV10-1 and TRBJ2-7; 10 nucleotides line up with TRBD1. The V and J ends lost 6 bases and 5 bases, in that order; junction bases with no gene match: 1. Germline V gene lookup returns CDR1 WNHNN and CDR2 SYGVQD (reference sequence). The CDR3 runs 12 residues. The CDR3 here is CASRDRGHEQYF. The CDR3 DNA reads TGCGCCAGCAGAGACAGGGGGCACGAGCAGTACTTC.

This sequence joins TRBV4-1 and TRBJ1-1; no definite D call. The V end was cut by 0 bases, the J end by 7 bases, with 15 bases between. CDR3 length: 15 amino acids. Per the germline V gene, CDR1 is MGHRA and CDR2 is YSYEKL. This chain's CDR3 is CASSQDMTSTSEAFF. CDR3 coding DNA: TGCGCCAGCAGCCAAGATATGACAAGTACCAGTGAAGCTTTCTTT.